Listed below are T cell receptor beta chains from one sample, sequenced in a study of blood T cells in healthy people across ages. Each CDR3 protein is one row after TCRdb ran MiXCR on the 5' RACE reads. The repertoire includes around 780,000 distinct CDR3 sequences, 56% of them detected once, and roughly 25% sits in the top ten. Material: blood. The receptor set was obtained from a man aged 40-49 years in good health. CDR3s include the opening cysteine and the closing phenylalanine or tryptophan. D genes are given only for firm matches. Size is omitted from some rows. Given values are once, few, many or a class for expanded clones.

size,J,V,D,DNA,CDR3
few,TRBJ1-2,TRBV3-1,TRBD1,TGTGCCAGCAGCCTGCAAAGACAGGGGAAGGATGGCTACACCTTC,CASSLQRQGKDGYTF
-,TRBJ1-6,TRBV9,-,TGTGCCAGCAGCGTAGCAGGCAGGGGATATAATTCACCCCTCCACTTT,CASSVAGRGYNSPLHF
once,TRBJ2-5,TRBV20-1,-,TGCAGTGCCGTCCAAAGCGGAGCCCAAGAGACCCAGTACTTC,CSAVQSGAQETQYF
-,TRBJ2-1,TRBV10-3,TRBD2,TGTGCCATCAGTTCCGGGACTAGCGGGGGAGAGACCCAGTTCTTC,CAISSGTSGGETQFF
many,TRBJ2-1,TRBV27,-,TGTGCCAGCAGTCCTGGGGGGGAGCAGTTCTTC,CASSPGGEQFF
-,TRBJ2-4,TRBV29-1,TRBD1,TGCAGCGCCAACAGGGGGCCCGGCATTCAGTACTTC,CSANRGPGIQYF
few,TRBJ2-7,TRBV29-1,-,TGCAGCGCCATAGTCGACGGTTCCTACGAGCAGTACTTC,CSAIVDGSYEQYF
-,TRBJ2-7,TRBV10-3,-,TGTGCCATCGGGGCTGCCCCCGTCGACGAGCAGTACTTC,CAIGAAPVDEQYF
-,TRBJ2-7,TRBV28,-,TGTGCCAGCCTCATCCGGGACGAGCAGTACTTC,CASLIRDEQYF
-,TRBJ2-7,TRBV5-1,-,TGCGCCAGCAGCCCCACAACAGCGAGCTCCTACGAGCAGTACTTC,CASSPTTASSYEQYF
-,TRBJ2-7,TRBV7-2,-,TGTGCCAGCAGCTCCACTATGATCGAGCAGTACTTC,CASSSTMIEQYF
few,TRBJ1-3,TRBV12-3/TRBV12-4,-,TGTGCCAGCAGGCGCACAGGGTCCGGAAACACCATATATTTT,CASRRTGSGNTIYF
-,TRBJ2-5,TRBV7-6,TRBD1,TGTGCCAGCAGCTCAAGACAGGGCCAAGGCGGGGAGACCCAGTACTTC,CASSSRQGQGGETQYF
-,TRBJ2-7,TRBV6-6,-,TGTGCCAGCAGGACCGGGTCCTCCTACGAGCAGTACTTC,CASRTGSSYEQYF
-,TRBJ2-7,TRBV28,-,TGTGCCAGCAGTGAGGACTCCCAACAACTTTACGAGCAGTACTTC,CASSEDSQQLYEQYF
few,TRBJ2-5,TRBV4-1,-,TGCGCCAGCAGCCCCGACGGTTACCAAGAGACCCAGTACTTC,CASSPDGYQETQYF
-,TRBJ2-3,TRBV6-1,-,TGTGCCAGCAGGGGCGGACGCACAGATACGCAGTATTTT,CASRGGRTDTQYF
-,TRBJ2-3,TRBV20-1,TRBD2,TGCAGTGCTAGAGATCTTAGCGGGGGGGACACAGATACGCAGTATTTT,CSARDLSGGDTDTQYF
-,TRBJ1-2,TRBV15,TRBD1,TGTGCCACCAGCAGATACGGACAGGGCGACTATGGCTACACCTTC,CATSRYGQGDYGYTF
few,TRBJ2-3,TRBV9,-,TGTGCCAGCAGCGTAGATGGCACAGATACGCAGTATTTT,CASSVDGTDTQYF
-,TRBJ2-7,TRBV2,-,TGTGTCAGCAGCCGGGAGCATACCAGGGTCGAGCAGTACTTC,CVSSREHTRVEQYF
-,TRBJ2-4,TRBV6-2/TRBV6-3,TRBD1,TGTGCCTCAAGGACAGGGACCCACATTCAGTACTTC,CASRTGTHIQYF
-,TRBJ1-6,TRBV9,-,TGTGCCAGCAGCCCGACGACAGCCTATAATTCACCCCTCCACTTT,CASSPTTAYNSPLHF
few,TRBJ2-6,TRBV10-3,TRBD1,TGTGCCACTCGAGCTACAGGGGACACCAACGTCCTGACTTTC,CATRATGDTNVLTF
-,TRBJ2-1,TRBV9,TRBD2,TGTGCCAGCAGCCCAGGCCCGGGACTAGGGGCCCCCTCCTACAATGAGCAGTTCTTC,CASSPGPGLGAPSYNEQFF
-,TRBJ1-6,TRBV28,-,TGTGCCAGCAGCTCTCCCGGACAGTTAGGCTCCTATAATTCACCCCTCCACTTT,CASSSPGQLGSYNSPLHF
-,TRBJ2-1,TRBV29-1,TRBD1,TGCAGCGTTGAGGTTCCATGGACAGGGGCGGATGAGCAGTTCTTC,CSVEVPWTGADEQFF
-,TRBJ1-6,TRBV15,-,TGTGCCACCAGCCGGGAAACACGGGGATATAATTCACCCCTCCACTTT,CATSRETRGYNSPLHF
-,TRBJ1-5,TRBV20-1,-,TGCAGTGCTAGAGCCCGGGGAGGCAATCAGCCCCAGCATTTT,CSARARGGNQPQHF
-,TRBJ1-4,TRBV10-3,-,TGTGCCAGCCACAGGTCAACTAATGAAAAACTGTTTTTT,CASHRSTNEKLFF
-,TRBJ2-5,TRBV14,-,TGTGCCAGCAGCCGGGGGGCGGGAACTCAAGAGACCCAGTACTTC,CASSRGAGTQETQYF
many,TRBJ2-7,TRBV5-1,-,TGCGCCAGCAGCTTGGTCCCAGGGGACGAGCAGTACTTC,CASSLVPGDEQYF
-,TRBJ2-3,TRBV12-3/TRBV12-4,-,TGTGCCAGCAGTTTAAGCGGAAACACAGATACGCAGTATTTT,CASSLSGNTDTQYF
few,TRBJ2-5,TRBV11-3,-,TGTGCCAGCAGCTTAGGAGGGAATACAAAAGAGACCCAGTACTTC,CASSLGGNTKETQYF
few,TRBJ2-1,TRBV28,TRBD2,TGTGCCAGCAGTTTTCGGGGGGGGGTAGGGCCGAGTGAGCAGTTCTTC,CASSFRGGVGPSEQFF
-,TRBJ1-5,TRBV6-6,TRBD1,TGTGCCAGCGGTAATCGACAGGGGGATCAGCCCCAGCATTTT,CASGNRQGDQPQHF
-,TRBJ2-7,TRBV4-2,-,TGTGCCAGCAGCCAAGACTCGGCCTTCTCCGAGCAGTACTTC,CASSQDSAFSEQYF
-,TRBJ2-5,TRBV7-6,-,TGTGCCACCAAAGGGGCAAAAACGGAGACCCAGTACTTC,CATKGAKTETQYF
-,TRBJ2-7,TRBV4-1,-,TGCGCCAGCAGCCAACTTTCGCGGGGCGCCTACGAGCAGTACTTC,CASSQLSRGAYEQYF
few,TRBJ2-7,TRBV7-8,TRBD2,TGTGCCAGCAGCTCGCAACTAGCGGATACCCTCTTCTCAACCTACGAGCAGTACTTC,CASSSQLADTLFSTYEQYF
few,TRBJ2-7,TRBV7-9,TRBD1,TGTGCCAGCAGCTCGCGATCGGGACAGGGAGAAAGGGAAATCGAGCAGTACTTC,CASSSRSGQGEREIEQYF
-,TRBJ2-1,TRBV12-3/TRBV12-4,TRBD1,TGTGCCAGCAGTTTAGGGGCAGGGGGCAGGTACGAGCAGTTCTTC,CASSLGAGGRYEQFF
-,TRBJ2-3,TRBV4-3,-,TGCGCCAGCAGCCAAGAAAACAGATACACAGATACGCAGTATTTT,CASSQENRYTDTQYF
-,TRBJ2-7,TRBV5-6,-,TGTGCCAGCAGCTTGGGGGGCAGGGAGGCCGAGCAGTACTTC,CASSLGGREAEQYF
-,TRBJ2-7,TRBV12-3/TRBV12-4,TRBD1,TGTGCCAGCAGTGTCGCCGGGACAGGGGACGAGCAGTACTTC,CASSVAGTGDEQYF
few,TRBJ2-7,TRBV25-1,TRBD1,TGTGCCAGCAGACAGGGGGCGGGCTACGAGCAGTACTTC,CASRQGAGYEQYF
few,TRBJ2-3,TRBV7-8,TRBD1,TGTGCCAGCAGCATACCGGGACAGGGGCTAGAAGATACGCAGTATTTT,CASSIPGQGLEDTQYF
-,TRBJ2-5,TRBV7-2,-,TGTGCCAGCAGCTCGGGGGAGACGGGGGAAGAGACCCAGTACTTC,CASSSGETGEETQYF
-,TRBJ2-7,TRBV4-3,TRBD2,TGCGCCAGCAGCCAAGATCGCAGTGGGACTAGCTACGAGCAGTACTTC,CASSQDRSGTSYEQYF
few,TRBJ2-7,TRBV9,-,TGTGCCAGCAGTCCTATGGGGACTTCATACTCCTACGAGCAGTACTTC,CASSPMGTSYSYEQYF
-,TRBJ2-6,TRBV28,-,TGTGCCAGCAGTTTGAAGGGTACCCTTTCTGGGGCCAACGTCCTGACTTTC,CASSLKGTLSGANVLTF